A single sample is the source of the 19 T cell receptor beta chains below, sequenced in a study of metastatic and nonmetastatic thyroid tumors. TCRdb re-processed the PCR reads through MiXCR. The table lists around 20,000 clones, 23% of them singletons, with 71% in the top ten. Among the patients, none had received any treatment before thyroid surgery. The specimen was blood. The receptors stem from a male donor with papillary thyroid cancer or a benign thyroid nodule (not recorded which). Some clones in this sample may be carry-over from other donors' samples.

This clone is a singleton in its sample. The CDR3 region is CASILSEQFF. The DNA of the CDR3 is TGTGCCAGCATCTTGTCTGAGCAGTTCTTC. The genes are TRBV11-2 and TRBJ2-1; unclear D gene. Germline CDR1 reads SGHAT; CDR2 reads FQNNGV. Trimming left V 7 bases short and J 9 bases short, with 7 bases between. The CDR3 loop spans 10 amino acids.

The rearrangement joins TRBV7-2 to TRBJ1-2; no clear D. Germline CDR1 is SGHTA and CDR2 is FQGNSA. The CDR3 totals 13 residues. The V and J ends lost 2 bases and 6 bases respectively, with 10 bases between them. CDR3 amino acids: CASSLLQSHGYTF. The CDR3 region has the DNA TGTGCCAGCAGCTTATTACAGAGCCATGGCTACACCTTC.

The CDR3 sequence is CASRTGVGQPQHF. Here the CDR3 DNA reads TGTGCCAGCAGGACAGGGGTGGGTCAGCCCCAGCATTTT. The rearrangement uses TRBV6-1 and TRBJ1-5; 8 bases fit TRBD1. The CDR3 has 13 residues. Germline V lookup: CDR1 MNHNS, CDR2 SASEGT. V was pared by 6 bases and J by 6 bases, with 4 bases of the junction left unmatched.

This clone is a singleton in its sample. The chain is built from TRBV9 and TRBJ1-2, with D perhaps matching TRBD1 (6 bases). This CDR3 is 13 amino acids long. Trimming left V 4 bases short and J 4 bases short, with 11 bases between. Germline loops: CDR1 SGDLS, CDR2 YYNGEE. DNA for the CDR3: TGTGCCAGCAGCTTAAGAGGGGGCTATGGCTACACCTTC. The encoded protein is CASSLRGGYGYTF. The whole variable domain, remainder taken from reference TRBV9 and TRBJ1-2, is DSGVTQTPKHLITATGQRVTLRCSPRSGDLSVYWYQQSLDQGLQFLIQYYNGEERAKGNILERFSAQQFPDLHSELNLSSLELGDSALYFCASSLRGGYGYTFGSGTRLTVV.

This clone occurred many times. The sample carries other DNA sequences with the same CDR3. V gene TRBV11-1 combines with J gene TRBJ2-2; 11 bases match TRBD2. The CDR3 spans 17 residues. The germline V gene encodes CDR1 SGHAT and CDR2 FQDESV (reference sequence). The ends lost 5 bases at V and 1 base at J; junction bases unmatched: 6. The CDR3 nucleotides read TGTGCCAGCAGCACGCGACTAGCGGGATGGAACACCGGGGAGCTGTTTTTT. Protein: CASSTRLAGWNTGELFF.

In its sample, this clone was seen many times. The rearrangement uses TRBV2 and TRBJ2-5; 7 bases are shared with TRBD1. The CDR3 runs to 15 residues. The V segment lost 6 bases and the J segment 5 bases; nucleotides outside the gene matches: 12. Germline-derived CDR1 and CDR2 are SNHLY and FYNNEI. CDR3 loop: CASRPRQGARETQYF. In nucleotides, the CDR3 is TGTGCCAGCAGGCCACGACAGGGTGCAAGGGAGACCCAGTACTTC.

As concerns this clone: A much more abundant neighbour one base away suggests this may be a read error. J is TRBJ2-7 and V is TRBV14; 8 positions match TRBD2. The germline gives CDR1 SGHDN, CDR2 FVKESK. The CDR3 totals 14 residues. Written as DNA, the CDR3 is TGTGCCAGCCGGGGGGGACTTCCCCCCTACGATCAGTACTTC. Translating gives CASRGGLPPYDQYF.

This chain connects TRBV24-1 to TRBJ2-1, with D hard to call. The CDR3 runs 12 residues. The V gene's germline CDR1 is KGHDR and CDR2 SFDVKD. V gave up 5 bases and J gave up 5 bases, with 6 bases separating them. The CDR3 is CATSGINNEQFF. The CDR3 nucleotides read TGTGCCACCAGTGGTATAAACAATGAGCAGTTCTTC.

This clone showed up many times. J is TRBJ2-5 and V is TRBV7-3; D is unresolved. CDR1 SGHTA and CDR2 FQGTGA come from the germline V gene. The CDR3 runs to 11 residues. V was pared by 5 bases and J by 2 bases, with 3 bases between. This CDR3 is CASSLQETQYF. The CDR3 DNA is TGTGCCAGCAGCCTTCAAGAGACCCAGTACTTC.

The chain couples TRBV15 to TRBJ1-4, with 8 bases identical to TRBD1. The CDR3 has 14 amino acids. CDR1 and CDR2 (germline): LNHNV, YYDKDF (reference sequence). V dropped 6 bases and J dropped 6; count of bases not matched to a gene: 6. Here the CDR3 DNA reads TGTGCCACCAGTTGGGCAGGGGGCCATGAAAAACTGTTTTTT. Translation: CATSWAGGHEKLFF.

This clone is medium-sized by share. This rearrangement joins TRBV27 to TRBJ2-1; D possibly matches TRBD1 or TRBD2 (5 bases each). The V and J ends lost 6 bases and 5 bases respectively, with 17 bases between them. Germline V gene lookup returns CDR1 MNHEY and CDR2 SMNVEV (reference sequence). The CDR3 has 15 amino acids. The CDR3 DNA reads TGTGCCAGCAGCTTTCGGGGCCAATGGGACAATGAGCAGTTCTTC. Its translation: CASSFRGQWDNEQFF.

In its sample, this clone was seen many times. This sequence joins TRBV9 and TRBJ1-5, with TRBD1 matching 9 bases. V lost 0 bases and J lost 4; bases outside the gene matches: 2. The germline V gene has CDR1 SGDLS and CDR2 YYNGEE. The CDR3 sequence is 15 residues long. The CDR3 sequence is CASSVGDRENQPQHF. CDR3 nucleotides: TGTGCCAGCAGCGTAGGGGACAGGGAGAATCAGCCCCAGCATTTT.

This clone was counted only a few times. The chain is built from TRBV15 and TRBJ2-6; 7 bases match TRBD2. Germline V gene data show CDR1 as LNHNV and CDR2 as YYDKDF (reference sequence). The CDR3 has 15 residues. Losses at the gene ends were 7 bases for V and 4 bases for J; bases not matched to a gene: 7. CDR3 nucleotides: TGTGCCACCACCCAGCGGGACGTGGGGGCCAACGTCCTGACTTTC. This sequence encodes CATTQRDVGANVLTF.

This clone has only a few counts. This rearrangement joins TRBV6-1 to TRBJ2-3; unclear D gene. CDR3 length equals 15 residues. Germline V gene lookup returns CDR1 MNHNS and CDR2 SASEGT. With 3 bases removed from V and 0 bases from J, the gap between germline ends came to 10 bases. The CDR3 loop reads CASSDIWASTDTQYF. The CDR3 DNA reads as TGTGCCAGCAGTGATATTTGGGCTAGCACAGATACGCAGTATTTT.

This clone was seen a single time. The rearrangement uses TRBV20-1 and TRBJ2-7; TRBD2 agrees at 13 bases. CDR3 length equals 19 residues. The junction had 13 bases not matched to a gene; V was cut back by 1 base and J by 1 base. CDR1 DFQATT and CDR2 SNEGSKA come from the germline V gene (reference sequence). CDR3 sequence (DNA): TGCAGTGCTAGAGGGGGCCGACAGGGGACTAGCGGGGATTCCTACGAGCAGTACTTC. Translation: CSARGGRQGTSGDSYEQYF.

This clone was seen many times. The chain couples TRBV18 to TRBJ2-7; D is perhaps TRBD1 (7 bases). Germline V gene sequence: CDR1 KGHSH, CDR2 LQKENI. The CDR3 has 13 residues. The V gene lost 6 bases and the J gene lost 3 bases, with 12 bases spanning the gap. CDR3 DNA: TGTGCCAGCTCGCGGGGACAGAACTACGAGCAGTACTTC. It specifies CASSRGQNYEQYF.

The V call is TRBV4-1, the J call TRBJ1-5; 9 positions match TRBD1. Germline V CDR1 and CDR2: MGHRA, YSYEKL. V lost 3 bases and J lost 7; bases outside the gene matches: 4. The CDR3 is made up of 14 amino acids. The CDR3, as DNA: TGCGCCAGCAGCCAGACAGGGGGTAACCAGCCCCAGCATTTT. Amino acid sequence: CASSQTGGNQPQHF.

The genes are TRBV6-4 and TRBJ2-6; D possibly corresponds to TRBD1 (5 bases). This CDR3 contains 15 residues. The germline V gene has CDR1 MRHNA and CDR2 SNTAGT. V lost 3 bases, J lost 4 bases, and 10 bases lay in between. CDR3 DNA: TGTGCCAGCAGTGAAGAAGGGGCCGGGGCCAACGTCCTGACTTTC. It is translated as CASSEEGAGANVLTF.

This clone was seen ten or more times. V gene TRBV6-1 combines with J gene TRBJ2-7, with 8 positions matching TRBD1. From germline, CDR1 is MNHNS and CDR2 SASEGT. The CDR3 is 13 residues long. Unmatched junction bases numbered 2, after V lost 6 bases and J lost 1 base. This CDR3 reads CASRGDRSYEQYF. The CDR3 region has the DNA TGTGCCAGCAGGGGGGACAGGTCCTACGAGCAGTACTTC.